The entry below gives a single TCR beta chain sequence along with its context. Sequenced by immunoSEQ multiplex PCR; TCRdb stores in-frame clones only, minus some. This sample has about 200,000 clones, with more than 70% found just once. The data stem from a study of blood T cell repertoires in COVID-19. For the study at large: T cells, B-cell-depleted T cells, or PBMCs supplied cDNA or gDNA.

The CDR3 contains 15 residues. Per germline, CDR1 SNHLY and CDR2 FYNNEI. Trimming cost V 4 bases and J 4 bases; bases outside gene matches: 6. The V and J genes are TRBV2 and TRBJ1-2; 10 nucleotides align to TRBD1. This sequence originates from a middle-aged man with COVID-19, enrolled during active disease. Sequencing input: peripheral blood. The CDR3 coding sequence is TGTGCCAGCAGTGGTGACAGGGGGCCCCTCTATGGCTACACCTTC. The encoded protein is CASSGDRGPLYGYTF.